A single sample is the source of the 18 T cell receptor beta chains below, sequenced in a study of CD8+ T cells in alopecia areata. Treatment here: oral pan-JAK inhibitor, 5-10 mg twice daily. Sequencing templates came from extracted RNA that was reverse transcribed into cDNA. Here immunoSEQ multiplex PCR was the method, and the copy in TCRdb shows in-frame clones only, minus some. The data contain about 170,000 clones, approximately 52% of them seen just once; the ten biggest clones take up 16%. The material was CD4+ T cells sorted from blood, obtained at roughly week 55, from a patient treated with tofacitinib. These receptors came from a human donor with alopecia areata.

V gene TRBV29-1 combines with J gene TRBJ2-7; D is ambiguous. Germline V gives CDR1 SQVTM, CDR2 ANQGSEA. This CDR3 has 10 amino acids. Trimming shortened V by 4 bases and J by 6 bases, and 7 bases separated the two germline ends. The CDR3 region has the DNA TGCAGCGTTGGTCAGACCGAGCAGTACTTC. It yields the protein CSVGQTEQYF.

The chain is built from TRBV30 and TRBJ1-4; TRBD1 aligns across 7 bases. Trimming took 2 bases from V and 7 from J; bases not matched to a gene: 7. The germline gives CDR1 GTSNPN, CDR2 SVGIG (reference sequence). This CDR3 is 14 amino acids long. The CDR3, as DNA: TGTGCCTGGAGTTCGGGACAGCCGACTGAAAAACTGTTTTTT. Translated: CAWSSGQPTEKLFF. The full variable domain, rest sourced from reference TRBV30 and TRBJ1-4, is SQTIHQWPATLVQPVGSPLSLECTVEGTSNPNLYWYRQAAGRGLQLLFYSVGIGQISSEVPQNLSASRPQDRQFILSSKKLLLSDSGFYLCAWSSGQPTEKLFFGSGTQLSVL.

This chain links TRBV19 with TRBJ1-2; the D is unclear. The V end was cut by 3 bases, the J end by 4 bases, with 15 bases between. The V gene's germline CDR1 is LNHDA and CDR2 SQIVND (reference sequence). The CDR3 covers 15 residues. The CDR3 protein is CASSIEVRLPYGYTF. CDR3 in DNA: TGTGCCAGTAGTATTGAAGTCCGATTACCCTATGGCTACACCTTC.

The CDR3 reads CASSLRDRKVAELFF. The DNA for the CDR3 is TGCGCCAGCAGCTTACGGGACAGGAAAGTTGCGGAGCTGTTTTTT. The chain joins TRBV5-1 to TRBJ2-2; TRBD1 matches at 8 bases. Germline V lookup: CDR1 SGHRS, CDR2 YFSETQ. V was clipped by 2 bases and J by 10 bases; unmatched bases: 10. The CDR3 is 15 amino acids.

The chain links TRBV9 to TRBJ1-1; TRBD1 aligns across 7 bases. V lost 3 bases to trimming and J lost 4 bases; unmatched junction nucleotides: 3. Germline CDR1 and CDR2: SGDLS and YYNGEE. This CDR3 has 13 residues. This CDR3 is CASSDRGGTEAFF. The CDR3 nucleotides read TGTGCCAGCAGCGACAGGGGCGGCACTGAAGCTTTCTTT.

The table lists this clone with a few counts. The DNA for the CDR3 is TGTGCCAGCAGCCCCCCCGGGACGACAGGGAACTATGGCTACACCTTC. Residues: CASSPPGTTGNYGYTF. The chain links TRBV9 to TRBJ1-2; 7 nucleotides align to TRBD1. The CDR3 totals 16 residues. V shed 4 bases, J shed 2 bases, and the junction held 11 bases outside the gene matches. CDR1 is SGDLS and CDR2 is YYNGEE in the germline V gene.

This chain uses TRBV23-1 with TRBJ1-2; D is ambiguous. TRBV23-1 carries the ORF label, with uncertain function. The V end lost 3 bases, the J end lost 3 bases, and 14 bases lay between the germline ends. This CDR3 is built from 15 residues. The CDR3 loop reads CASSHPRSFHYGYTF. CDR3 DNA: TGCGCCAGCAGTCATCCCAGGTCCTTCCACTATGGCTACACCTTC.

A remark on this clone: The identical CDR3 is also encoded by other nucleotide sequences in the sample. This chain uses TRBV29-1 with TRBJ1-5; D might be TRBD1 (5 bases). Trimming shortened V by 4 bases and J by 0 bases, and 7 bases separated the two germline ends. Germline CDR1 is SQVTM and CDR2 is ANQGSEA. There are 13 residues in the CDR3. The CDR3 sequence is CSVGGNSNQPQHF. The CDR3 coding sequence is TGCAGCGTTGGGGGGAATAGCAATCAGCCCCAGCATTTT. The whole variable domain, filled in from reference TRBV29-1 and TRBJ1-5, reads SAVISQKPSRDICQRGTSLTIQCQVDSQVTMMFWYRQQPGQSLTLIATANQGSEATYESGFVIDKFPISRPNLTFSTLTVSNMSPEDSSIYLCSVGGNSNQPQHFGDGTRLSIL.

Details on this clone: Other DNA sequences within the sample encode an identical CDR3. The V gene is TRBV7-9, the J gene TRBJ2-3, with D unclear. The germline CDR1 and CDR2 sequences are SEHNR and FQNEAQ (reference sequence). The germline V and J ends were trimmed by 2 bases and 4 bases, with 4 bases remaining between them. The CDR3 covers 12 residues. For the CDR3, the DNA is TGTGCCAGCAGCTTAAGTTCAGATACGCAGTATTTT. Translating gives CASSLSSDTQYF.

The rearrangement uses TRBV29-1 and TRBJ1-3; D remains unclear. The CDR3 length is 13 residues. Looked up from germline, CDR1 is SQVTM and CDR2 is ANQGSEA. Trimming shortened V by 6 bases and J by 4 bases, and 13 bases separated the two germline ends. CDR3 in DNA: TGCAGCGTCATAGGACGTGACGGAAACACCATATATTTT. This codes for CSVIGRDGNTIYF. Full variable domain (outside the CDR3, taken from reference TRBV29-1 and TRBJ1-3): SAVISQKPSRDICQRGTSLTIQCQVDSQVTMMFWYRQQPGQSLTLIATANQGSEATYESGFVIDKFPISRPNLTFSTLTVSNMSPEDSSIYLCSVIGRDGNTIYFGEGSWLTVV.

The CDR3 DNA is TGTGCCAGCAGCTTGGATCCCCGCCTCGAGGATAGGGGCTACACCTTC. Encoded protein: CASSLDPRLEDRGYTF. The V and J genes are TRBV5-6 and TRBJ1-2; D is undetermined. Germline lookup yields CDR1 SGHDT and CDR2 YYEEEE. Trimming took off 0 bases at V and 8 bases at J, with 20 bases between the two ends. This CDR3 region has 16 residues.

The J gene is TRBJ2-1, the V gene TRBV4-1; TRBD2 agrees at 9 bases. CDR1 and CDR2 (germline): MGHRA, YSYEKL. The V segment lost 3 bases and the J segment 2 bases; nucleotides outside the gene matches: 11. The CDR3 consists of 18 residues. This chain's CDR3 is CASSQGLAGARPYNEQFF. The CDR3 DNA is TGCGCCAGCAGCCAGGGTTTAGCGGGAGCAAGACCCTACAATGAGCAGTTCTTC.

This clone was recorded a few times. This chain links TRBV29-1 with TRBJ2-7, with 7 bases that match TRBD1. Germline trimming cut 6 bases from V and 1 base from J; bases unmatched to any gene: 6. The germline gives CDR1 SQVTM, CDR2 ANQGSEA. The CDR3 runs 13 residues. In DNA, the CDR3 is TGCAGCGTGACAGGGATAGTTTCCTACGAGCAGTACTTC. Amino acids: CSVTGIVSYEQYF.

The rearrangement links TRBV25-1 to TRBJ1-2; 8 positions agree with TRBD1. The V and J ends lost 4 bases and 7 bases, in that order; junction bases with no gene match: 5. Germline CDR1 MGHDK, CDR2 SYGVNS. This CDR3 spans 13 amino acids. This CDR3 is CASSGAGGVGYTF. As DNA, the CDR3 is TGTGCCAGCAGTGGCGCAGGGGGCGTTGGCTACACCTTC.

The sample holds a few counts of this clone. CDR3 nucleotides: TGCGCCAGCAGCTTGCTCCAGCAAGAGACCCAGTACTTC. Residues: CASSLLQQETQYF. The chain links TRBV5-1 to TRBJ2-5; D is unresolved. Germline assignment: CDR1 SGHRS and CDR2 YFSETQ. V lost 1 base, J lost 2 bases, and 6 bases lay in between. The CDR3 is 13 amino acids.

The chain employs TRBV30 and TRBJ1-3; D is unclear. Per germline, CDR1 GTSNPN and CDR2 SVGIG (reference sequence). This CDR3 comprises 12 residues. V gave up 1 base and J gave up 3 bases, with 4 bases separating them. Here the CDR3 reads CAWSDGGNTIYF. The DNA of the CDR3 is TGTGCCTGGAGTGATGGTGGAAACACCATATATTTT.

The rearrangement joins TRBV6-5 to TRBJ1-1; D is unresolved. With 4 bases removed from V and 8 bases from J, the gap between germline ends came to 8 bases. Germline values: CDR1 MNHEY, CDR2 SVGAGI. The CDR3 is 11 amino acids. The CDR3 sequence: CASSFGGEAFF. Written as DNA, the CDR3 is TGTGCCAGCAGTTTCGGAGGGGAAGCTTTCTTT.

This chain joins TRBV7-3 and TRBJ2-3; 13 positions match TRBD2. The CDR3 is made up of 16 amino acids. CDR1 and CDR2 (germline): SGHTA, FQGTGA. J gave up 5 bases and V 5 bases, and 7 bases lay outside the gene matches. Here the CDR3 reads CASSRGLAGALDTQYF. Here the CDR3 DNA reads TGTGCCAGCAGCAGAGGACTAGCGGGGGCCCTAGATACGCAGTATTTT.